This T cell receptor (beta chain) was obtained from a study of T-cell reconstitution after alpha-beta-depleted transplantation in children. The germline V gene encodes CDR1 SGHRS and CDR2 YFSETQ. With 4 bases clipped from V and 8 bases from J, the junction kept 11 bases outside the gene matches. The CDR3 totals 14 residues. Overall study findings and caveats: After transplant, high TCRbeta diversity at day 60 in some patients arose from surviving recipient T cells and thymic progenitors. Newly made T cells mostly supplied T-cell counts and diversity one year after transplant. Several hundred rapidly expanded clones from non-depleted graft cells reportedly supplied alpha-beta T cells about two months post-transplant.

As for this clonotype: Its specificity is unknown.

The TCRbeta library was prepared with unique molecular identifiers. MiXCR, run by TCRdb on the PCR reads, gives a single entry per CDR3 protein. In the table there are more than 300,000 distinct CDR3 sequences, around 15% of which are singletons. This TCR came from a male patient aged 2-9 years who had a stem cell transplant for acute lymphoblastic leukemia, so the T cells may come from the graft donor. The gene calls are TRBV5-1 and TRBJ1-2, with 7 bases matching TRBD1. The sequencing used PBMCs, mostly from graft donor cells, collected 360 days after TCRalphabeta/CD19-depleted stem cell transplant. The CDR3 DNA is TGCGCCAGCAGCACCATTGGACAGGTCCAGGGCTACACCTTC. Protein: CASSTIGQVQGYTF.